The clone carrying this T cell receptor beta chain showed up just a few times. The germline V gene has CDR1 SGHTA and CDR2 FQGNSA. Trimming pared 5 bases from V and 7 bases from J, leaving 12 bases between. The CDR3 consists of 14 residues. These data are taken from a study of human T cells and chemical hapten exposure. On the study more broadly: Alopecia universalis, totalis or areata was present in patients who were mostly female.

TCRdb re-called the RACE reads through MiXCR, storing one row per CDR3 protein. This table has more than 80,000 distinct CDR3 sequences, roughly 10% appearing once. Time point meaning: patch test 2, 6 weeks after DPC sensitization. Treatment here: therapeutic diphenylcyclopropenone sensitization with weekly scalp DPC. The rearrangement links TRBV7-2 to TRBJ1-6; D may be TRBD1 (6 bases). This TCR was recovered from a woman in her forties or fifties with alopecia areata. Some clones in this sample may be carry-over from other donors' samples. The starting material was whole blood, obtained in connection with sensitization to the hapten diphenylcyclopropenone (DPC). This chain's CDR3 is CASSPGTRNSPLHF. Here the CDR3 DNA reads TGTGCCAGCAGCCCCGGGACAAGAAATTCACCCCTCCACTTT.